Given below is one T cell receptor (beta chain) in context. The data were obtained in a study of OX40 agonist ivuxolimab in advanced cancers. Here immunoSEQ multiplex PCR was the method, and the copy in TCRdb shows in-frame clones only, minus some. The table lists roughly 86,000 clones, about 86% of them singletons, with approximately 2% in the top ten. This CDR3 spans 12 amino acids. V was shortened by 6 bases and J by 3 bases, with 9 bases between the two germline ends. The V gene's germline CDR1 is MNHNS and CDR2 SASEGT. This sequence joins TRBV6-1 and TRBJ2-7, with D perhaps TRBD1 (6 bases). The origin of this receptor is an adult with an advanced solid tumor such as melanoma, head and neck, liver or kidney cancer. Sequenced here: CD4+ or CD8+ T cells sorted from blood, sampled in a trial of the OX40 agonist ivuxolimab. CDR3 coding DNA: TGTGCCAGCAGGACAGGATTCTACGAGCAGTACTTC. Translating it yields CASRTGFYEQYF.